Included here is one T cell receptor beta chain sequence, with context. Its antigen is not identified. The data were taken from a study of response to subunit inactivated influenza vaccine. The study, taken as a whole, reports: The authors proposed limited new T cell recruitment per seasonal influenza vaccination.

Per the germline V gene, CDR1 is LGHNA and CDR2 is YSLEER. CDR3 length equals 14 residues. Trimming cost V 4 bases and J 4 bases, with 10 bases left between them. Using its own MiXCR run on the RT-PCR reads, TCRdb lists one record per CDR3 protein. This table holds about 830,000 distinct CDR3 sequences, about 18% found once. Here the sequenced sample was PBMCs from blood, taken roughly 5 days after vaccination. The clonotype originates from a man aged 50 to 59 who received an inactivated influenza vaccine. The chain has TRBV4-3 and TRBJ2-2; the D is unclear. This CDR3 is CASSRFSGTGELFF. The DNA of the CDR3 is TGCGCCAGCAGCCGGTTCTCGGGCACCGGGGAGCTGTTTTTT.